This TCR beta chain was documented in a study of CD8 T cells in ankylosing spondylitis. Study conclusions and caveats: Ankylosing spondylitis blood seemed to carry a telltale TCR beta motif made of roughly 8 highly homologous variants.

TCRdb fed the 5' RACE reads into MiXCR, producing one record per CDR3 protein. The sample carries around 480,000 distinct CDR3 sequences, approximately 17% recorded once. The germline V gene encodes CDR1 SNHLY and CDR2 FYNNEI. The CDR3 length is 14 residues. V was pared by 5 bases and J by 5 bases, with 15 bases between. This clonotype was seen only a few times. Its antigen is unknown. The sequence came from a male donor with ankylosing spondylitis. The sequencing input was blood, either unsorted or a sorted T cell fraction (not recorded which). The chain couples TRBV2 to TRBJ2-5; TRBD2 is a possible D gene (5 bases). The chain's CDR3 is CASSSPSGLETQYF. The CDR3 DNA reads TGTGCCAGCAGTTCCCCCTCTGGACTTGAGACCCAGTACTTC.